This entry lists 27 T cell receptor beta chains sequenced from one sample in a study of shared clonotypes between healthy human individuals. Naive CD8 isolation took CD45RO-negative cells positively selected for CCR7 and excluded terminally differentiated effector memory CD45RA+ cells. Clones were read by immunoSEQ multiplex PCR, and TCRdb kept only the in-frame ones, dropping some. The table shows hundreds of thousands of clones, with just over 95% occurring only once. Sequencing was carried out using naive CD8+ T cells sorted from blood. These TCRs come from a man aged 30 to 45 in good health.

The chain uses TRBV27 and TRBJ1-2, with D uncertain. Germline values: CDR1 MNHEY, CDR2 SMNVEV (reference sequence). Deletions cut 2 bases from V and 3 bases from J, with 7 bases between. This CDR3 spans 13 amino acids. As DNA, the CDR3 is TGTGCCAGCAGTTTAAAAGCAGACTATGGCTACACCTTC. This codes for CASSLKADYGYTF.

The CDR3 protein is CSVAAGGPKDTQYF. DNA of the CDR3: TGCAGCGTTGCGGCGGGAGGGCCGAAAGATACGCAGTATTTT. This chain connects TRBV29-1 to TRBJ2-3; 9 positions match TRBD2. CDR1 is SQVTM, CDR2 ANQGSEA, per germline. This CDR3 comprises 14 residues. V lost 4 bases to trimming and J lost 5 bases; unmatched junction nucleotides: 7.

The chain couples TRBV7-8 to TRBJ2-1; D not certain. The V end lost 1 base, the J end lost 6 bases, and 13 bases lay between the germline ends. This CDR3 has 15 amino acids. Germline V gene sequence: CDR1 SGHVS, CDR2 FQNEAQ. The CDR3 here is CASSLVITASNEQFF. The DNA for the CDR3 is TGTGCCAGCAGCTTAGTAATCACGGCCTCCAATGAGCAGTTCTTC.

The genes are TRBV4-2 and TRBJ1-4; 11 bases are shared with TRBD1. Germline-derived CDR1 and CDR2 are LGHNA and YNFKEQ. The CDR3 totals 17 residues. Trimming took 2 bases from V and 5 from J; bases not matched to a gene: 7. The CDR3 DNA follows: TGTGCCAGCAGCCAACCGGGACAGGGGGGGGTGAATGAAAAACTGTTTTTT. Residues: CASSQPGQGGVNEKLFF.

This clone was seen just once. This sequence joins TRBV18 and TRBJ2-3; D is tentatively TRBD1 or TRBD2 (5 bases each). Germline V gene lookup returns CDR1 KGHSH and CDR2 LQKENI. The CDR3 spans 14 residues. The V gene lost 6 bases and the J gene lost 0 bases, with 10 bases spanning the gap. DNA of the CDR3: TGTGCCAGCTCCGGGACCTCTAGCACAGATACGCAGTATTTT. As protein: CASSGTSSTDTQYF. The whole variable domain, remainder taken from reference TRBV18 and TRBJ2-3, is NAGVMQNPRHLVRRRGQEARLRCSPMKGHSHVYWYRQLPEEGLKFMVYLQKENIIDESGMPKERFSAEFPKEGPSILRIQQVVRGDSAAYFCASSGTSSTDTQYFGPGTRLTVL.

The CDR3: CASSYGAGSYQETQYF. The CDR3 DNA reads as TGTGCCAGCAGTTACGGGGCGGGTTCGTACCAAGAGACCCAGTACTTC. V is TRBV6-5 and J is TRBJ2-5; possibly TRBD1 or TRBD2 for D (5 bases each). Germline loops: CDR1 MNHEY, CDR2 SVGAGI. CDR3 length: 16 residues. The V gene lost 2 bases and the J gene lost 0 bases, with 13 bases spanning the gap.

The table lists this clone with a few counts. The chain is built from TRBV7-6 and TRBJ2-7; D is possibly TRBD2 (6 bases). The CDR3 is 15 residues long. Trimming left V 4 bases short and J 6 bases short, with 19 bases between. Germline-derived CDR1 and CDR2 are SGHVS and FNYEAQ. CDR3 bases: TGTGCCAGCAGCTCCAAGGCCGCTAGCGAGGCCGAGCAGTACTTC. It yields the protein CASSSKAASEAEQYF.

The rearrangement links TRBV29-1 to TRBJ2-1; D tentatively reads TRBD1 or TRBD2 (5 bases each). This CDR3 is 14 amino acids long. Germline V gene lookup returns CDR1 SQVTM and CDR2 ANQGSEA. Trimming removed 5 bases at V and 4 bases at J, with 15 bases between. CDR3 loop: CSVSSRGDYNEQFF. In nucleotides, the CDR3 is TGCAGCGTTTCCTCCAGAGGGGATTACAATGAGCAGTTCTTC.

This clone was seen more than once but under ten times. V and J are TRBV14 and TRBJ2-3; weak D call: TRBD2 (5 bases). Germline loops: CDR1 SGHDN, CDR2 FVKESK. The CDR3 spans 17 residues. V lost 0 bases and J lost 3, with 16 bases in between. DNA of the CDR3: TGTGCCAGCAGCCAAGAGCGGATCGAGCGGTTAACAGATACGCAGTATTTT. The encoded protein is CASSQERIERLTDTQYF. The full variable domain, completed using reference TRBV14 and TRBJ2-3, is EAGVTQFPSHSVIEKGQTVTLRCDPISGHDNLYWYRRVMGKEIKFLLHFVKESKQDESGMPNNRFLAERTGGTYSTLKVQPAELEDSGVYFCASSQERIERLTDTQYFGPGTRLTVL.

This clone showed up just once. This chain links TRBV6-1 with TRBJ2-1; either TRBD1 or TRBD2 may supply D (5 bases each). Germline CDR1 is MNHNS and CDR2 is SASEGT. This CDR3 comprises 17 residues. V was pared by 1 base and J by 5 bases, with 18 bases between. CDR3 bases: TGTGCCAGCAGTGAAGGATGGCACCGGGACCAAAACAATGAGCAGTTCTTC. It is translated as CASSEGWHRDQNNEQFF.

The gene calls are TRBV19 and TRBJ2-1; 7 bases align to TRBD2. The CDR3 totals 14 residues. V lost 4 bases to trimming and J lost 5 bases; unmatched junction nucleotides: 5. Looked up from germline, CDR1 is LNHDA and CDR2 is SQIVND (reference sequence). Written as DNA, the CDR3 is TGTGCCAGTAGTAACCAAGGGACTAACAATGAGCAGTTCTTC. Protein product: CASSNQGTNNEQFF.

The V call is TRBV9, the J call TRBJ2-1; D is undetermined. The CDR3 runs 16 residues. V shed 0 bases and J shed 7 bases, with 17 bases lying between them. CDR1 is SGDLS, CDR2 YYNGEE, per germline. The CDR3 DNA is TGTGCCAGCAGCGTAGACCCCCTCCAAGAAGCAAATGAGCAGTTCTTC. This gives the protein CASSVDPLQEANEQFF.

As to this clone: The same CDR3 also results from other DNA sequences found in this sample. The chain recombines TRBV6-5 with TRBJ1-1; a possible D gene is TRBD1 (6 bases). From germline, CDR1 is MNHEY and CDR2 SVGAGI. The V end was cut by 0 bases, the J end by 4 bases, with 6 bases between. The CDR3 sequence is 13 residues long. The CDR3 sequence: CASSYSDSTEAFF. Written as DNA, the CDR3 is TGTGCCAGCAGTTACTCGGACAGCACTGAAGCTTTCTTT.

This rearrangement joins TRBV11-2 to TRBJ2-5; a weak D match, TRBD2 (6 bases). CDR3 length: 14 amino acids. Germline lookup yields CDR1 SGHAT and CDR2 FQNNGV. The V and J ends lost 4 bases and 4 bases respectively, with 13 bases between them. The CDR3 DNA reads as TGTGCCAGCAGCTATCGACCGGAGGGAGAGACCCAGTACTTC. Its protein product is CASSYRPEGETQYF.

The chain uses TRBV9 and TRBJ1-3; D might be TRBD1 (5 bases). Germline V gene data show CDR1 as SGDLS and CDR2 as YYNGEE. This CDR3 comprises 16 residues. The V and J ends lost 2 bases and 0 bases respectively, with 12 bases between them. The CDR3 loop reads CASSVQGTSSGNTIYF. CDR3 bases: TGTGCCAGCAGCGTTCAGGGCACCAGCTCTGGAAACACCATATATTTT.

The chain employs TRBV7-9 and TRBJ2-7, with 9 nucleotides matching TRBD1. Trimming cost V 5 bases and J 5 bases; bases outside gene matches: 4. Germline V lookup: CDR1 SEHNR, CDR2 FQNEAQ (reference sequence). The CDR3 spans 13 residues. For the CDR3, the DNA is TGTGCCAGCAGCCGAGGGACAGGGAACGAGCAGTACTTC. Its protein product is CASSRGTGNEQYF.

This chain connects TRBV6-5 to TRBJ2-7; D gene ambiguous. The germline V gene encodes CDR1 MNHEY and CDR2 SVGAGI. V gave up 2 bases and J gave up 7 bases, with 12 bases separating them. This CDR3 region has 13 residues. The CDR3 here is CASSYASSREQYF. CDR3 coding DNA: TGTGCCAGCAGTTACGCTAGTTCACGAGAGCAGTACTTC.

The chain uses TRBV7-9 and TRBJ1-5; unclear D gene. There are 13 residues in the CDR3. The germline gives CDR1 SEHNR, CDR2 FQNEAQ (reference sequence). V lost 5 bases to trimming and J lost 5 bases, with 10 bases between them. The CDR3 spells CASSRQVDQPQHF. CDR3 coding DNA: TGTGCCAGCAGCCGTCAGGTTGATCAGCCCCAGCATTTT.

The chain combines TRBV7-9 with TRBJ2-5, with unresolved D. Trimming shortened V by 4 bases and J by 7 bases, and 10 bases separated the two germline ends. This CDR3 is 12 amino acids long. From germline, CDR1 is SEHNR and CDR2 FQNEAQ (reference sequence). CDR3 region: CASSYLVGTQYF. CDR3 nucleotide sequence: TGTGCCAGCAGCTACCTCGTCGGGACCCAGTACTTC.

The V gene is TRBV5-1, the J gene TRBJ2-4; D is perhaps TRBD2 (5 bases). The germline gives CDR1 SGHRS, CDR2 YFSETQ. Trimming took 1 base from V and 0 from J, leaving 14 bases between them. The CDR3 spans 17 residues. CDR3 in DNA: TGCGCCAGCAGCTTGATGGGCGGGCATCTAGCCAAAAACATTCAGTACTTC. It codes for CASSLMGGHLAKNIQYF.

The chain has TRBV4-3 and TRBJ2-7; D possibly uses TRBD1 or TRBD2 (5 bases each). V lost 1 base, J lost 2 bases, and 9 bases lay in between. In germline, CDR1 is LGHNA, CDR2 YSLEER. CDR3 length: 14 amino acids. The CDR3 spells CASSQALGAYEQYF. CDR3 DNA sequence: TGCGCCAGCAGCCAAGCGCTGGGGGCCTACGAGCAGTACTTC.

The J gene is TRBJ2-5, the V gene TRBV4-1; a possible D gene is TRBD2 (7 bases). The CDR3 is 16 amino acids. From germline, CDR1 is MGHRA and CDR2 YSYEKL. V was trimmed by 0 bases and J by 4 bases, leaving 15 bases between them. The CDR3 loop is CASSQEAWGGAETQYF. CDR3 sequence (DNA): TGCGCCAGCAGCCAAGAAGCTTGGGGGGGGGCAGAGACCCAGTACTTC.

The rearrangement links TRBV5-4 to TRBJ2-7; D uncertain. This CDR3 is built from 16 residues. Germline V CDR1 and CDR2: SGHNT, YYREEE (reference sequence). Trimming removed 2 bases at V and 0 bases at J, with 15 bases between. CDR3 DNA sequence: TGTGCCAGCAGCTTAAAGGGTTTCCAGAGCTCCTACGAGCAGTACTTC. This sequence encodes CASSLKGFQSSYEQYF.

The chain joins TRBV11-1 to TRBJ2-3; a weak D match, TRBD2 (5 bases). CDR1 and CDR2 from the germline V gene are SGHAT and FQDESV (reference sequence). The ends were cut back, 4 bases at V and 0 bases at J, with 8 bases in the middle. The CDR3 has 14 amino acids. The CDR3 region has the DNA TGTGCCAGCAGCTCCCGGGAAAGCACAGATACGCAGTATTTT. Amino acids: CASSSRESTDTQYF.

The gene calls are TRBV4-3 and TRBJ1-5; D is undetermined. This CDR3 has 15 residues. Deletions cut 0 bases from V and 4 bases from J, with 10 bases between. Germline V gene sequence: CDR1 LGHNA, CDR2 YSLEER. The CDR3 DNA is TGCGCCAGCAGCCAAGAATATCCAGGTAATCAGCCCCAGCATTTT. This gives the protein CASSQEYPGNQPQHF.

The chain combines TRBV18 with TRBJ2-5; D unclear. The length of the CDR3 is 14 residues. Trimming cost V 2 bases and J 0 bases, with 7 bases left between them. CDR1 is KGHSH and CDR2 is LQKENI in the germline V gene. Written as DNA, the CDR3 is TGTGCCAGCTCACCATTCGCAGACCAAGAGACCCAGTACTTC. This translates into CASSPFADQETQYF.

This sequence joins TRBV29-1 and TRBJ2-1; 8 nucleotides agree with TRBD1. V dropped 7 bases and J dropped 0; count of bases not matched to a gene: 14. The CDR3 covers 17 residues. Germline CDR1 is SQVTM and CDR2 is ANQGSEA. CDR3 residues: CSAVEQRTGSSYNEQFF. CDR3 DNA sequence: TGCAGCGCTGTAGAACAGAGGACAGGGAGCTCCTACAATGAGCAGTTCTTC.